The 3 T cell receptor beta chains given below trace back to one sample, sequenced in a study of PD-L1 blockade in urothelial cancer. Here immunoSEQ multiplex PCR was the method, and the copy in TCRdb shows in-frame clones only, minus some. The table lists 35,000 to 40,000 clones, 70% to 85% of them singletons. The sequencing used PBMCs, collected around atezolizumab (anti-PD-L1) treatment. Receptor source: a man aged 55 to 70 with urothelial cancer.

The chain uses TRBV6-6 and TRBJ2-2; 9 bases match TRBD2. The V segment lost 2 bases and the J segment 5 bases; nucleotides outside the gene matches: 3. The CDR3 consists of 15 residues. Germline-derived CDR1 and CDR2 are MNHNY and SVGAGI (reference sequence). CDR3 nucleotides: TGTGCCAGCAGTTACAGGAGCGGGAGGACCGGGGAGCTGTTTTTT. Translated, it gives CASSYRSGRTGELFF.

The rearrangement links TRBV5-4 to TRBJ1-4; maybe TRBD1 (6 bases). Germline lookup yields CDR1 SGHNT and CDR2 YYREEE (reference sequence). V dropped 4 bases and J dropped 4 bases, with 14 bases sitting between them. The CDR3 spans 15 residues. Written as DNA, the CDR3 is TGTGCCAGCAGCAAAGAAACGGACAGTAATGAAAAACTGTTTTTT. This sequence encodes CASSKETDSNEKLFF.

This chain links TRBV2 with TRBJ2-2; 9 bases line up with TRBD1. V dropped 7 bases and J dropped 5; count of bases not matched to a gene: 8. Germline-derived CDR1 and CDR2 are SNHLY and FYNNEI. The CDR3 sequence is 15 residues long. CDR3 amino acids: CASNRGQGQTGELFF. In nucleotides, the CDR3 is TGTGCCAGCAATAGGGGACAGGGTCAAACCGGGGAGCTGTTTTTT.